This TCR beta chain was identified in a study of chronic HIV infection and antiretroviral therapy. In TCRdb, the 5' RACE reads were re-called with MiXCR into one record per CDR3 protein. The data show approximately 40,000 distinct CDR3 sequences, 8.2% seen once. About this clonotype itself: Mismatch with germline at one junction end may stem from a read error.

The CDR3 is made up of 15 amino acids. The V gene's germline CDR1 is SNHLY and CDR2 FYNNEI. The clonotype originates from an adult who had HIV and had not received antiretroviral therapy, or was an uninfected healthy control (not recorded which). The chain has TRBV2 and TRBJ2-1; TRBD2 might be the D (5 bases). Material for sequencing was peripheral blood. This CDR3 is CASMPGRSSYNKQFF. In DNA form, the CDR3 reads TGTGCCAGCATGCCGGGGAGAAGCTCCTACAATAAGCAGTTCTTC.